The next 16 T cell receptor beta chains were all read from a single sample in a study of T cells after yellow fever vaccination. In TCRdb, the 5' RACE reads were re-called with MiXCR into one record per CDR3 protein. The sample includes roughly 160,000 distinct CDR3 sequences, around 7.2% of them seen just once. Here the sequenced sample was CD4+ T cells sorted from PBMCs, taken 5 days after the first yellow fever vaccination. The receptors were sampled from a young man who received the YFV17D yellow fever vaccine.

The chain links TRBV11-2 to TRBJ2-7, with D possibly being TRBD1 (6 bases). Germline values: CDR1 SGHAT, CDR2 FQNNGV. This CDR3 comprises 15 residues. The ends were cut back, 3 bases at V and 3 bases at J, with 15 bases in the middle. The CDR3 DNA reads as TGTGCCAGCAGCTTCTACCGTGGGGGCGACTACGAGCAGTACTTC. This codes for CASSFYRGGDYEQYF. Full variable domain (remainder filled in from reference TRBV11-2 and TRBJ2-7): EAGVAQSPRYKIIEKRQSVAFWCNPISGHATLYWYQQILGQGPKLLIQFQNNGVVDDSQLPKDRFSAERLKGVDSTLKIQPAKLEDSAVYLCASSFYRGGDYEQYFGPGTRLTVT.

The table lists this clonotype with many counts. This chain links TRBV5-1 with TRBJ2-5; 12 nucleotides line up with TRBD1. The CDR3 sequence is 15 residues long. V dropped 7 bases and J dropped 5; count of bases not matched to a gene: 9. The V gene's germline CDR1 is SGHRS and CDR2 YFSETQ. The CDR3 coding sequence is TGCGCCAGCTACCCCGGGACAGGGGGCGGGGAGACCCAGTACTTC. It translates to CASYPGTGGGETQYF.

In its sample, this clonotype was seen many times. The genes are TRBV6-1 and TRBJ2-7; TRBD1 matches 8 bases. The CDR3 covers 14 residues. Germline CDR1 reads MNHNS; CDR2 reads SASEGT. The ends lost 5 bases at V and 6 bases at J; junction bases unmatched: 9. The CDR3 sequence: CASSLTGENVEQYF. In DNA form, the CDR3 reads TGTGCCAGCAGTCTGACAGGGGAGAACGTCGAGCAGTACTTC.

This clonotype was seen a handful of times. The CDR3 spells CASSPVLARDEQFF. CDR3 in DNA: TGTGCCAGCAGTCCCGTTCTAGCGCGCGATGAGCAGTTCTTC. The chain joins TRBV6-1 to TRBJ2-1; tentatively, D is TRBD2 (6 bases). The length of the CDR3 is 14 residues. The V end was cut by 5 bases, the J end by 8 bases, with 16 bases between. The germline V gene encodes CDR1 MNHNS and CDR2 SASEGT.

Ten or more counts support this clonotype. The J gene is TRBJ1-5, the V gene TRBV5-1; D is uncertain. V dropped 2 bases and J dropped 6 bases, with 6 bases sitting between them. The CDR3 has 12 residues. Germline-derived CDR1 and CDR2 are SGHRS and YFSETQ. The DNA of the CDR3 is TGCGCCAGCAGCTTTGAGGGTCAGCCCCAGCATTTT. It codes for CASSFEGQPQHF.

This clonotype was counted many times. The chain couples TRBV7-9 to TRBJ2-7; no definite D call. Germline V gene sequence: CDR1 SEHNR, CDR2 FQNEAQ (reference sequence). The CDR3 is 15 amino acids. V lost 2 bases, J lost 6 bases, and 17 bases lay in between. The chain's CDR3 is CASSLRSAGLGEQYV. The DNA of the CDR3 is TGTGCCAGCAGCTTACGGTCGGCTGGTTTAGGCGAGCAGTACGTC.

This clonotype was seen ten or more times. The chain couples TRBV4-3 to TRBJ2-3; D uncertain. The CDR3 totals 14 residues. Deletions cut 3 bases from V and 6 bases from J, with 13 bases between. Looked up from germline, CDR1 is LGHNA and CDR2 is YSLEER. The chain's CDR3 is CASSQAVERDTQYF. In nucleotides, the CDR3 is TGCGCCAGCAGCCAGGCTGTGGAAAGGGATACGCAGTATTTT.

In its sample, this clonotype was seen many times. V is TRBV6-4 and J is TRBJ1-2; D remains unclear. Germline CDR1 reads MRHNA; CDR2 reads SNTAGT. Trimming took 2 bases from V and 3 from J, leaving 7 bases between them. The CDR3 is 13 amino acids. For the CDR3, the DNA is TGTGCCAGCAGTGACGACCCCCACTATGGCTACACCTTC. Translation: CASSDDPHYGYTF.

This clonotype was counted a few times. The chain uses TRBV7-2 and TRBJ1-2, with D maybe TRBD1 (5 bases). The ends were cut back, 3 bases at V and 0 bases at J, with 8 bases in the middle. The CDR3 spans 14 residues. The germline V gene has CDR1 SGHTA and CDR2 FQGNSA. CDR3 bases: TGTGCCAGCAGCTTGAGACAGACTAACTATGGCTACACCTTC. As protein: CASSLRQTNYGYTF.

In this sample, this clonotype turned up a few times. The chain has TRBV7-3 and TRBJ2-5; tentative D call: TRBD2 (6 bases). Looked up from germline, CDR1 is SGHTA and CDR2 is FQGTGA. Between the trimmed V and J ends, which lost 5 bases and 1 base, there was a span of 11 bases. The CDR3 has 14 residues. CDR3 coding DNA: TGTGCCAGCAGCCCCGGGACTGGCCAAGAGACCCAGTACTTC. It is translated as CASSPGTGQETQYF. The complete variable domain, with remaining parts taken from reference TRBV7-3 and TRBJ2-5, reads GAGVSQTPSNKVTEKGKYVELRCDPISGHTALYWYRQSLGQGPEFLIYFQGTGAADDSGLPNDRFFAVRPEGSVSTLKIQRTERGDSAVYLCASSPGTGQETQYFGPGTRLLVL.

This clonotype appeared many times. The V and J genes are TRBV20-1 and TRBJ1-2; D remains unclear. CDR1 and CDR2 from the germline V gene are DFQATT and SNEGSKA (reference sequence). The CDR3 is 9 residues long. The V end lost 5 bases, the J end lost 8 bases, and 6 bases lay between the germline ends. The chain's CDR3 is CSALPGYTF. The CDR3 DNA follows: TGCAGTGCTCTACCGGGCTACACCTTC.

In its sample, this clonotype was seen a few times. V usage is TRBV7-2 and J usage is TRBJ2-7; D may be TRBD1 (6 bases). Germline CDR1 is SGHTA and CDR2 is FQGNSA. The CDR3 has 14 residues. Between the trimmed V and J ends, which lost 6 bases and 0 bases, there was a span of 12 bases. CDR3 sequence: CASSRTVSSYEQYV. DNA for the CDR3: TGTGCCAGCAGTAGGACAGTCAGCTCCTACGAGCAGTACGTC.

This clonotype was recorded a few times. The chain's CDR3 is CASSSGLAGGETQYF. CDR3 DNA: TGTGCCAGCAGCTCTGGACTAGCGGGGGGAGAGACCCAGTACTTC. The V call is TRBV5-4, the J call TRBJ2-5, with TRBD2 identical over 14 bases. The junction had 2 bases not matched to a gene; V was cut back by 3 bases and J by 4 bases. CDR1 and CDR2 from the germline V gene are SGHNT and YYREEE (reference sequence). CDR3 size: 15 residues.

The chain combines TRBV7-9 with TRBJ1-6; weak D call: TRBD1 (5 bases). V lost 3 bases, J lost 14 bases, and 8 bases lay in between. The germline CDR1 and CDR2 sequences are SEHNR and FQNEAQ (reference sequence). There are 11 residues in the CDR3. CDR3 DNA sequence: TGTGCCAGCAGCTTGGGGGGAACCCTCCACTTT. It encodes CASSLGGTLHF.

The CDR3 reads CASSSNPPSSGNTIYF. In DNA form, the CDR3 reads TGTGCCAGCAGCTCAAACCCCCCGAGCTCTGGAAACACCATATATTTT. J is TRBJ1-3 and V is TRBV12-3 or TRBV12-4; D not certain. V dropped 6 bases and J dropped 0 bases, with 15 bases sitting between them. This CDR3 is built from 16 residues.

As concerns this clonotype: A much larger clonotype is one base distant, so this may be a read error. The CDR3 DNA is TGTGCCAGCAGCCGCGGCAGAATGGACCAGCGCCAGCATTTT. The encoded protein is CASSRGRMDQRQHF. The J gene is TRBJ1-5, the V gene TRBV4-2; D gene uncertain. The V gene's germline CDR1 is LGHNA and CDR2 YNFKEQ. This CDR3 spans 14 amino acids.